The 24 T cell receptor beta chains below all came from one sample that was sequenced in a study of brain T cells in children with intractable seizures. The table came from immunoSEQ multiplex PCR; TCRdb's copy has only in-frame clones and leaves some out. The table has some 41,000 clones, more than 80% seen once; the top ten hold roughly 6.5%. Sequencing was performed on peripheral blood, taken at surgery. The receptors were sampled from a girl aged 2-10 years with tuberous sclerosis and intractable seizures.

The chain is built from TRBV7-3 and TRBJ2-5, with D uncertain. The CDR3 runs to 14 residues. Trimming cost V 2 bases and J 0 bases, with 7 bases left between them. Germline CDR1 reads SGHTA; CDR2 reads FQGTGA. In nucleotides, the CDR3 is TGTGCCAGCAGCTTAGTCCCTGACCAAGAGACCCAGTACTTC. Translating it yields CASSLVPDQETQYF.

The chain combines TRBV11-2 with TRBJ1-1; 8 bases are a match to TRBD1. Looked up from germline, CDR1 is SGHAT and CDR2 is FQNNGV. Germline trimming cut 7 bases from V and 1 base from J; bases unmatched to any gene: 5. The CDR3 runs to 14 residues. The CDR3 loop is CASTSTGENTEAFF. CDR3 DNA sequence: TGTGCCAGCACCTCGACAGGGGAGAACACTGAAGCTTTCTTT.

The V and J genes are TRBV5-4 and TRBJ1-4, with 8 bases identical to TRBD1. J gave up 8 bases and V 4 bases, and 13 bases lay outside the gene matches. CDR1 SGHNT and CDR2 YYREEE come from the germline V gene (reference sequence). The CDR3 is made up of 16 amino acids. This CDR3 reads CASSRGQGPVAEKLFF. The CDR3 nucleotides are TGTGCCAGCAGCCGTGGACAGGGTCCGGTAGCGGAAAAACTGTTTTTT.

The rearrangement uses TRBV5-4 and TRBJ1-3, with 9 bases matching TRBD1. V shed 0 bases and J 4 bases; nucleotides not matched to a gene: 8. Looked up from germline, CDR1 is SGHNT and CDR2 is YYREEE (reference sequence). This CDR3 is built from 17 residues. CDR3 coding DNA: TGTGCCAGCAGCTTGGGGGGGACAGGGTCGGGCGGAAACACCATATATTTT. Its translation: CASSLGGTGSGGNTIYF.

A few counts support this clone. The genes are TRBV24-1 and TRBJ1-2, with D tentatively TRBD1 (6 bases). In germline, CDR1 is KGHDR, CDR2 SFDVKD. Trimming stripped 1 base from V and 7 bases from J, with 15 bases between. This CDR3 comprises 15 residues. CDR3 sequence (DNA): TGTGCCACCAGTGATTTAGGGACACCTAAATCTGGCTACACCTTC. Its translation is CATSDLGTPKSGYTF.

V is TRBV7-3 and J is TRBJ1-2; D may be TRBD1 (6 bases). Germline loops: CDR1 SGHTA, CDR2 FQGTGA. V lost 5 bases, J lost 5 bases, and 18 bases lay in between. CDR3 length equals 15 residues. DNA of the CDR3: TGTGCCAGCAGCCCCCTGGGAGGAACAGGGTATGGCTACACCTTC. Translating gives CASSPLGGTGYGYTF.

The V and J genes are TRBV24-1 and TRBJ2-3, with 9 bases aligning to TRBD2. The V gene's germline CDR1 is KGHDR and CDR2 SFDVKD. The CDR3 sequence is 16 residues long. V shed 3 bases, J shed 3 bases, and the junction held 6 bases outside the gene matches. CDR3 protein: CATSDTKRGVTDTQYF. DNA for the CDR3: TGTGCCACCAGTGATACCAAGCGGGGGGTTACAGATACGCAGTATTTT.

The rearrangement links TRBV10-3 to TRBJ1-5, with D perhaps matching TRBD1 (5 bases). Trimming shortened V by 0 bases and J by 8 bases, and 8 bases separated the two germline ends. Germline values: CDR1 ENHRY, CDR2 SYGVKD. CDR3 size: 13 residues. In nucleotides, the CDR3 is TGTGCCATCAGTGAGTCAGGGGCTGAGCCCCAGCATTTT. The encoded protein is CAISESGAEPQHF.

The chain couples TRBV6-5 to TRBJ1-2; 8 bases are shared with TRBD1. V shed 6 bases, J shed 4 bases, and the junction held 7 bases outside the gene matches. The CDR3 runs 14 residues. Germline lookup yields CDR1 MNHEY and CDR2 SVGAGI. For the CDR3, the DNA is TGTGCCAGCAGGCGGACAGGGACTGGCTATGGCTACACCTTC. Translating gives CASRRTGTGYGYTF.

V usage is TRBV27 and J usage is TRBJ2-2; 8 bases agree with TRBD1. Trimming removed 3 bases from V and 3 bases from J; junction bases left unmatched: 3. Germline loops: CDR1 MNHEY, CDR2 SMNVEV (reference sequence). This CDR3 contains 15 residues. The CDR3 region is CASSFAGGYTGELFF. The CDR3, as DNA: TGTGCCAGCAGTTTTGCAGGGGGCTACACCGGGGAGCTGTTTTTT.

The chain uses TRBV5-6 and TRBJ1-2; D ambiguous. This CDR3 has 12 amino acids. Trimming stripped 0 bases from V and 6 bases from J, with 6 bases between. The V gene's germline CDR1 is SGHDT and CDR2 YYEEEE. CDR3 nucleotides: TGTGCCAGCAGCTTGGGGGGTAATGGCTACACCTTC. Amino acids: CASSLGGNGYTF.

The chain carries TRBV14 and TRBJ2-3; no firm D call. The CDR3 is 13 residues long. With 0 bases removed from V and 4 bases from J, the gap between germline ends came to 5 bases. Germline V gives CDR1 SGHDN, CDR2 FVKESK. This CDR3 reads CASSQDRADTQYF. CDR3 nucleotide sequence: TGTGCCAGCAGCCAAGATAGGGCAGATACGCAGTATTTT.

The chain carries TRBV5-1 and TRBJ2-2; 15 nucleotides line up with TRBD2. Germline loops: CDR1 SGHRS, CDR2 YFSETQ. With 4 bases clipped from V and 4 bases from J, the junction kept 5 bases outside the gene matches. This CDR3 has 17 amino acids. The CDR3 DNA sequence: TGCGCCAGCAGCCCGGGACTAGCGGGGGGATCCACCGGGGAGCTGTTTTTT. Translated, it gives CASSPGLAGGSTGELFF.

The chain is built from TRBV3-1 (or the pseudogene TRBV3-2) and TRBJ2-7, with D perhaps matching TRBD1 (5 bases). The CDR3 is 16 residues long. V dropped 0 bases and J dropped 7 bases, with 19 bases sitting between them. CDR1 LGHDT and CDR2 YNNKEL come from the germline V gene (reference sequence). CDR3 loop: CASSQEGLQASGEQYF. The CDR3 DNA follows: TGTGCCAGCAGCCAAGAAGGGCTACAGGCGTCAGGGGAGCAGTACTTC.

This clone was found once. The chain couples TRBV19 to TRBJ2-3; D call uncertain. Germline V gene lookup returns CDR1 LNHDA and CDR2 SQIVND (reference sequence). The ends were cut back, 3 bases at V and 4 bases at J, with 11 bases in the middle. The length of the CDR3 is 14 residues. The CDR3 bases are TGTGCCAGTAGTATTATCGGTAATCCAGATACGCAGTATTTT. Its protein product is CASSIIGNPDTQYF. The full variable domain, its missing parts supplied by reference TRBV19 and TRBJ2-3, is DGGITQSPKYLFRKEGQNVTLSCEQNLNHDAMYWYRQDPGQGLRLIYYSQIVNDFQKGDIAEGYSVSREKKESFPLTVTSAQKNPTAFYLCASSIIGNPDTQYFGPGTRLTVL.

The chain combines TRBV5-1 with TRBJ2-2; 8 positions agree with TRBD2. V lost 3 bases, J lost 3 bases, and 4 bases stayed unmatched. In germline, CDR1 is SGHRS, CDR2 YFSETQ. This CDR3 comprises 15 residues. The CDR3 nucleotides are TGCGCCAGCAGCTGGGCCGGGGGGGACACCGGGGAGCTGTTTTTT. Translation gives CASSWAGGDTGELFF. Based on the CDR3 plus reference TRBV5-1 and TRBJ2-2, the full variable domain is KAGVTQTPRYLIKTRGQQVTLSCSPISGHRSVSWYQQTPGQGLQFLFEYFSETQRNKGNFPGRFSGRQFSNSRSEMNVSTLELGDSALYLCASSWAGGDTGELFFGEGSRLTVL.

The V gene is TRBV6-8, the J gene TRBJ2-2, with a weak D call TRBD2 (6 bases). Trimming took 7 bases from V and 0 from J, leaving 15 bases between them. Germline V gene data show CDR1 as MNHGY and CDR2 as SAAAGT. This CDR3 comprises 16 residues. The CDR3 region is CASKPSPGANTGELFF. The CDR3 region has the DNA TGTGCCAGCAAACCCTCCCCGGGGGCGAACACCGGGGAGCTGTTTTTT.

The chain carries TRBV4-2 and TRBJ2-5, with D perhaps matching TRBD1 or TRBD2 (5 bases each). The germline CDR1 and CDR2 sequences are LGHNA and YNFKEQ. Trimming took off 1 base at V and 4 bases at J, with 34 bases between the two ends. CDR3 size: 22 residues. DNA of the CDR3: TGTGCCAGCAGCCAAGTAGCATCATACCTACACGTGGGACGTGAGTTGGGAGAGACCCAGTACTTC. Residues: CASSQVASYLHVGRELGETQYF.

The rearrangement links TRBV18 to TRBJ2-2, with D unresolved. V was trimmed by 3 bases and J by 6 bases, leaving 11 bases between them. The germline V gene has CDR1 KGHSH and CDR2 LQKENI. The CDR3 sequence is 14 residues long. The CDR3 nucleotides are TGTGCCAGCTCACCGCTTCTGGACGCCGGGGAGCTGTTTTTT. Encoded protein: CASSPLLDAGELFF.

The chain has TRBV5-1 and TRBJ1-3; 7 nucleotides match TRBD1. Trimming cost V 3 bases and J 3 bases; bases outside gene matches: 9. CDR1 is SGHRS and CDR2 is YFSETQ in the germline V gene. The CDR3 runs 16 residues. Here the CDR3 DNA reads TGCGCCAGCAGCTCTGGCCCGGGACAGAATGGAAACACCATATATTTT. Protein sequence: CASSSGPGQNGNTIYF.

This rearrangement joins TRBV5-4 to TRBJ2-3; D is possibly TRBD2 (7 bases). Germline CDR1 SGHNT, CDR2 YYREEE (reference sequence). V lost 6 bases and J lost 1, with 12 bases in between. This CDR3 spans 14 amino acids. The CDR3 DNA follows: TGTGCCAGCAAGGGGGGGGGAGGCACAGATACGCAGTATTTT. This sequence encodes CASKGGGGTDTQYF.

The rearrangement uses TRBV2 and TRBJ2-7; the D gene is possibly TRBD1 (5 bases). The CDR3 runs 12 residues. Trimming stripped 4 bases from V and 4 bases from J, with 8 bases between. CDR1 and CDR2 from the germline V gene are SNHLY and FYNNEI. CDR3 in amino acids: CASSGQGYEQYV. The DNA of the CDR3 is TGTGCCAGCAGTGGGCAGGGTTACGAGCAGTACGTC.

The chain carries TRBV5-4 and TRBJ1-2, with TRBD1 identical over 8 bases. Looked up from germline, CDR1 is SGHNT and CDR2 is YYREEE (reference sequence). The CDR3 contains 15 residues. The ends lost 5 bases at V and 1 base at J; junction bases unmatched: 7. CDR3 region: CASRITGGNNYGYTF. In DNA, the CDR3 is TGTGCCAGCAGGATAACAGGGGGAAATAACTATGGCTACACCTTC.

This sequence joins TRBV5-6 and TRBJ1-2; no clear D gene. The CDR3 consists of 16 residues. The V end was cut by 4 bases, the J end by 8 bases, with 24 bases between. CDR1 and CDR2 from the germline V gene are SGHDT and YYEEEE. The CDR3 sequence: CASSPGGSPVPFGYTF. The CDR3 coding sequence is TGTGCCAGCAGCCCCGGTGGGAGCCCAGTCCCCTTCGGCTACACCTTC.